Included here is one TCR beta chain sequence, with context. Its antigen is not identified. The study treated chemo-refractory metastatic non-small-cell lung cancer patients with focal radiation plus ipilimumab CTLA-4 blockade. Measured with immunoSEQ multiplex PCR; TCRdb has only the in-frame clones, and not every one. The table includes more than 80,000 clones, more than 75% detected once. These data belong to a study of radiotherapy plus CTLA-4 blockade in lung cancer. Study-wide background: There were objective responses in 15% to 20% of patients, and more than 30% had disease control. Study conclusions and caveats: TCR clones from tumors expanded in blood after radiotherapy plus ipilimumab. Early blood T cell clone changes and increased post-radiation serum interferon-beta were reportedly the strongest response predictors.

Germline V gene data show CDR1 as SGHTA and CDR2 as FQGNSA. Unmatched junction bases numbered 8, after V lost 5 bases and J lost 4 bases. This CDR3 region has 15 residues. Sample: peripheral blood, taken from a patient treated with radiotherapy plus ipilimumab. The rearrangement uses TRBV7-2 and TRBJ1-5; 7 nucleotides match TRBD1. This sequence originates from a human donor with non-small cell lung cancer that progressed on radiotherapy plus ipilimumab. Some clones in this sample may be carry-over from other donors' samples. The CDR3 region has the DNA TGTGCCAGCAGCCTGCGGAGGGGGCAAAATCAGCCCCAGCATTTT. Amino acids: CASSLRRGQNQPQHF.